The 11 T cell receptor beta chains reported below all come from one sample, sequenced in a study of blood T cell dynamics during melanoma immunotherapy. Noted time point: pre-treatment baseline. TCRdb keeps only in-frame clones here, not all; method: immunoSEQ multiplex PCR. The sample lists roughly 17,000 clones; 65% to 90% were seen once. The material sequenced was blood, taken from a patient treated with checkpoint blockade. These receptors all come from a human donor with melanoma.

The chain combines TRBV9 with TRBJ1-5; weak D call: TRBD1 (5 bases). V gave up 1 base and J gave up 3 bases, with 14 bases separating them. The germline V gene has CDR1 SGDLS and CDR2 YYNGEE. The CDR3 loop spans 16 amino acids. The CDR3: CASSVTGGGINQPQHF. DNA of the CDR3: TGTGCCAGCAGCGTAACAGGCGGCGGGATCAATCAGCCCCAGCATTTT.

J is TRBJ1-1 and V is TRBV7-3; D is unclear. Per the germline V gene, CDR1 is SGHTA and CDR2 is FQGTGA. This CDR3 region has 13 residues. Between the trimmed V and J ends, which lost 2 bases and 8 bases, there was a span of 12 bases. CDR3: CASSLGSASEAFF. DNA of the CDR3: TGTGCCAGCAGCTTAGGGTCCGCGTCAGAAGCTTTCTTT.

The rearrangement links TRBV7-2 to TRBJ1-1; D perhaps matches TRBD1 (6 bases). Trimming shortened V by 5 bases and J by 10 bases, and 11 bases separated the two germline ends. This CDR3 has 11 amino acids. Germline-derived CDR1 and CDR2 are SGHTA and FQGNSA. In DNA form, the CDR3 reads TGTGCCAGCAGCCCTTACAGGGTAGCTTTCTTT. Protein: CASSPYRVAFF.

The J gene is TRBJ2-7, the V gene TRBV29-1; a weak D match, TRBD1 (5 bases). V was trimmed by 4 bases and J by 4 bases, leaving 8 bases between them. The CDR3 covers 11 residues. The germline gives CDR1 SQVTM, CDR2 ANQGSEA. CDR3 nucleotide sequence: TGCAGCGTTGGACAGAGTTACGAGCAGTACTTC. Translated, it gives CSVGQSYEQYF.

DNA of the CDR3: TGCGCCAGCAGCGACGGGCCAGCGGGAGGGCCTATATCCTACGAGCAGTACTTC. This gives the protein CASSDGPAGGPISYEQYF. The rearrangement uses TRBV5-1 and TRBJ2-7; 10 bases line up with TRBD2. V lost 4 bases and J lost 1; bases outside the gene matches: 14. This CDR3 has 18 residues. Per the germline V gene, CDR1 is SGHRS and CDR2 is YFSETQ. Complete variable domain (other parts from reference TRBV5-1 and TRBJ2-7): KAGVTQTPRYLIKTRGQQVTLSCSPISGHRSVSWYQQTPGQGLQFLFEYFSETQRNKGNFPGRFSGRQFSNSRSEMNVSTLELGDSALYLCASSDGPAGGPISYEQYFGPGTRLTVT.

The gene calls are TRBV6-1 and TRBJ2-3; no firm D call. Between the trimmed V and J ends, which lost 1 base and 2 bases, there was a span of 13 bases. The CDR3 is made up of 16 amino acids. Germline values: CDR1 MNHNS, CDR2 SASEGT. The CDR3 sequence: CASSEGVAYNTDTQYF. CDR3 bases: TGTGCCAGCAGTGAAGGGGTAGCCTACAACACAGATACGCAGTATTTT.

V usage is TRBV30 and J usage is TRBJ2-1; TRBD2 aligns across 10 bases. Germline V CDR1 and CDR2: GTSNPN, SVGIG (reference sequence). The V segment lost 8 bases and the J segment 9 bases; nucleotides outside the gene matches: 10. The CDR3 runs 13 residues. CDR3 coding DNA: TGTGCCCAGAAAGCGGGAGGGCCGGGTGAGCAGTTCTTC. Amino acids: CAQKAGGPGEQFF.

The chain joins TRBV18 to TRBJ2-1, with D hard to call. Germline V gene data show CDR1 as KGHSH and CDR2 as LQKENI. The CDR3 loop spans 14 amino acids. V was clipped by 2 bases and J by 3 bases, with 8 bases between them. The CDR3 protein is CASSPLVLYNEQFF. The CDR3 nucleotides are TGTGCCAGCTCACCATTGGTTCTCTACAATGAGCAGTTCTTC.

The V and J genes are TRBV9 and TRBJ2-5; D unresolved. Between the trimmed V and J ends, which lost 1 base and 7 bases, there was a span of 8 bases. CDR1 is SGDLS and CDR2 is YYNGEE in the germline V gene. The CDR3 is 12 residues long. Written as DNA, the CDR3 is TGTGCCAGCAGCGTAAGGTGGGGGACCCAGTACTTC. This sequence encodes CASSVRWGTQYF.

The CDR3 sequence: CASSPDRGLYYGYTF. CDR3 DNA: TGTGCCAGCAGCCCTGACAGGGGGCTGTACTATGGCTACACCTTC. The chain combines TRBV7-6 with TRBJ1-2, with 10 bases aligning to TRBD1. The germline CDR1 and CDR2 sequences are SGHVS and FNYEAQ. The trim removed 5 bases at V and 3 bases at J, leaving 6 bases unmatched. The CDR3 length is 15 residues. The variable domain in full, completed from reference TRBV7-6 and TRBJ1-2, reads GAGVSQSPRYKVTKRGQDVALRCDPISGHVSLYWYRQALGQGPEFLTYFNYEAQQDKSGLPNDRFSAERPEGSISTLTIQRTEQRDSAMYRCASSPDRGLYYGYTFGSGTRLTVV.

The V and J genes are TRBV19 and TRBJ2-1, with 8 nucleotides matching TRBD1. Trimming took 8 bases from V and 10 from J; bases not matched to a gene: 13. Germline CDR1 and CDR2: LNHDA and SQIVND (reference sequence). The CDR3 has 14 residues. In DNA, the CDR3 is TGTGCCAGTTCCGGGACAGGTAACTCACGGGAGCAGTTCTTC. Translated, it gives CASSGTGNSREQFF. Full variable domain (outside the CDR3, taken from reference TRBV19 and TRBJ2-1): DGGITQSPKYLFRKEGQNVTLSCEQNLNHDAMYWYRQDPGQGLRLIYYSQIVNDFQKGDIAEGYSVSREKKESFPLTVTSAQKNPTAFYLCASSGTGNSREQFFGPGTRLTVL.